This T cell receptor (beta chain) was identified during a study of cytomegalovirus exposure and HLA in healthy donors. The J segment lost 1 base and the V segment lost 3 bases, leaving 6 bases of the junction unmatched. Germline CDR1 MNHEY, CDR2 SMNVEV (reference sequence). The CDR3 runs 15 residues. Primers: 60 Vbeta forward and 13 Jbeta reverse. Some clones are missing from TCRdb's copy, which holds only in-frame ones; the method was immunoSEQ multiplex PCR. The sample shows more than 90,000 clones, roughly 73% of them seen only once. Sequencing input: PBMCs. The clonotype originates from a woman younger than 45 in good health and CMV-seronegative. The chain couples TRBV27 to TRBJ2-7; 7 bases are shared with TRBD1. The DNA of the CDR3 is TGTGCCAGCAGTTTTATGGACAGGACGTCCTACGAGCAGTACTTC. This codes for CASSFMDRTSYEQYF.